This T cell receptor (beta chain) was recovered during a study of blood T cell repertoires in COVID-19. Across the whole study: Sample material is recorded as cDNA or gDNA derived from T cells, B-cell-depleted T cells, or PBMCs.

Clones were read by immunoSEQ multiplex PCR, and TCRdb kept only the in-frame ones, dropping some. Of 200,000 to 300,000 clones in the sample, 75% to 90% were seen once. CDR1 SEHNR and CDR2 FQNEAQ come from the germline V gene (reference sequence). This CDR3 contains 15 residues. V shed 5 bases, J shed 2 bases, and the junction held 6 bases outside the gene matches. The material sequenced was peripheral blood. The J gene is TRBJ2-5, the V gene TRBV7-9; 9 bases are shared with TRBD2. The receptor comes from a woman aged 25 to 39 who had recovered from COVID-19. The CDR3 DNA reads TGTGCCAGCAGCCCCCGACTAGCGGAACAAGAGACCCAGTACTTC. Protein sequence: CASSPRLAEQETQYF.